This entry concerns a single T cell receptor beta chain. Its target is not known. The junction departs from the called germline gene at one end, perhaps through a read error. Here immunoSEQ multiplex PCR was the method, and the copy in TCRdb shows in-frame clones only, minus some. The data show approximately 68,000 clones, roughly 79% seen once. CDR1 is LNHDA, CDR2 SQIVND, per germline (reference sequence). This CDR3 is 18 amino acids long. This sample is drawn from a study of vaccination effects on CD4 cells after COVID-19. Viral peptide pool expansion of antigen-specific CD4+ T cells preceded sequencing in the ViraFEST assay. At the end of 10 days of culture, CD4+ T cells were isolated. None of these healthy vaccinees had been infected with SARS-CoV-2 before vaccination.

This chain connects TRBV19 to TRBJ2-3, with 12 nucleotides matching TRBD2. The source of this sequence is a human donor who received a COVID-19 vaccine. The sequencing used CD4+ T cells from PBMCs cultured with SARS-CoV-2 spike peptides, collected before COVID-19 vaccination. The CDR3 DNA is TGTGCCAGTAGTCTAGACCCTGTAGGGACTAGCGGGACAGATACGCAGTATTTT. Protein: CASSLDPVGTSGTDTQYF.